Reported below is one T cell receptor beta chain. Antigen: not known. The data belong to a study of cytomegalovirus exposure and HLA in healthy donors. Study-wide results and limits: For cytomegalovirus status, the classifier reportedly gave diagnoses with high specificity and sensitivity.

The PCR used 60 Vbeta and 13 Jbeta primers. TCRdb's copy holds only in-frame clones and misses some; the assay was immunoSEQ multiplex PCR. In the table there are some 200,000 clones, 55% to 75% of which are singletons. There are 13 residues in the CDR3. Looked up from germline, CDR1 is MNHNS and CDR2 is SASEGT. Trimming removed 2 bases from V and 3 bases from J, with 8 bases in between. The sequence was collected from a man aged 35-49 years in good health and CMV-seropositive. Sequenced material: PBMCs. V is TRBV6-1 and J is TRBJ2-7; possibly TRBD2 for D (5 bases). The CDR3 DNA reads TGTGCCAGCAGTGAACTCGGGATCTACGAGCAGTACTTC. Translated: CASSELGIYEQYF.